A selection of T cell receptor beta chains follows, all from one sample in a study of blood T cell repertoires in COVID-19. This table comes from immunoSEQ multiplex PCR, and its TCRdb copy is limited to in-frame clones, with some not included. The sample includes more than 200,000 clones, around nine tenths of them seen just once. The source material was peripheral blood. The receptors were gathered from a man aged 25-45 years with active or convalescent COVID-19. The conserved cysteine and the conserved F or W are not part of the CDR3 here.

v_call cdr3_aa
TRBV7-7 ASSAQRGGNTGELF
TRBV18 ASSPQYGTGGFDYGYT
TRBV2 ATAGNSPLH
TRBV27 ASSPYGTGANTGELF
TRBV7-3 ASSLNPPAGLAGARETQY
TRBV6-5 ASQSGEGTNQPQH
TRBV3-1/TRBV3-2 ASSQDSGPGEAF
TRBV5-4 ASSLGGDRLFTGELF
TRBV28 ASSSTGTGSYEQY
TRBV5-6 ASSLPGGGYEQY
TRBV5-1 ASSPTNTGSEAF
TRBV5-1 ASSFRMDRSSGANVLT
TRBV3-1/TRBV3-2 ASSTRSSTEVVS
TRBV18 ASSPSGGAGDEQY
TRBV4-1 ASSLAPGANGYT
TRBV18 ASSGQGVRNSPLH
TRBV14 ASSKRGGSYNSPLH
TRBV19 ASSIRDSNEQF
TRBV24-1 ATSDPTGGLNEQF
TRBV5-6 ASSLRGTGGYGYT
TRBV9 ASSVYRGVDEQF
TRBV4-3 ASSQGQENSPLH
TRBV27 ASSPWDRGNYGYT
TRBV19 ASSNSGSGEKLF
TRBV18 ASSIQGTFANTGELF
TRBV18 ASSPIGQTDGYT
TRBV3-1/TRBV3-2 ASSQAGDETQY
TRBV6-2/TRBV6-3 ASSFQDPRDRPNSPLH
TRBV3-1/TRBV3-2 ASSPSTDTQY
TRBV5-1 ASSPGTAERNYGYT
TRBV19 ASSIFMARNQPQH
TRBV9 ASSNLAGGSYNEQF
TRBV3-1/TRBV3-2 ASSSVGDEQY
TRBV6-2/TRBV6-3 ASSGAGPTDTQY
TRBV27 ASSLSTGVGYT
TRBV4-3 ASSPTVRSYEQY
TRBV5-1 ASSRQQGNTDTQY
TRBV5-4 ASSRGGANSYNSPLH
TRBV10-1 ASSVLKSGELF
TRBV29-1 SVYDRSPSYEQY
TRBV6-5 ASSLSGNTIY
TRBV3-1/TRBV3-2 ASSQNPLPGSPLH
TRBV11-3 ASSLIAGGYNEQF
TRBV5-1 ASSLGTSKNEQF
TRBV12-3/TRBV12-4 ASSLIAGEAF
TRBV6-5 ATTERGGPNEQF
TRBV7-9 ASSLAQGYTEAF
TRBV11-3 ASSLGQRNSPLH
TRBV6-5 AGSQGPNSPLH
TRBV4-2 ASSQDLTVGYT